Listed below are T cell receptor beta chains from one sample, sequenced in a study of CD8 T cells in ankylosing spondylitis. Using its own MiXCR run on the 5' RACE reads, TCRdb lists one record per CDR3 protein. The sample includes hundreds of thousands of distinct CDR3 sequences, 25% to 30% of them seen just once. The sequenced material came from blood, either unsorted or a sorted T cell fraction (not recorded which). These receptors originate from a male donor with ankylosing spondylitis. CDR3s include the opening cysteine and the closing phenylalanine or tryptophan. The D gene is left open where the match is weak. Expanded clones get a size class; other rows say once, few or many, or leave the size out.

abundance,d_gene,v_gene,j_gene,CDR3aa,CDR3nt
few,-,TRBV6-1,TRBJ2-3,CASKPWGDTDTQYF,TGTGCCAGCAAGCCCTGGGGGGACACAGATACGCAGTATTTT
few,-,TRBV3-1,TRBJ2-1,CASSRSRAAEQFF,TGTGCCAGCAGCCGCTCGCGAGCGGCTGAGCAGTTCTTC
few,-,TRBV14,TRBJ1-1,CASSPLGPLRPEAFF,TGTGCCAGCAGCCCCTTGGGTCCCCTACGTCCTGAAGCTTTCTTT
-,TRBD2,TRBV27,TRBJ2-1,CASRMGLAGSNEQFF,TGTGCCAGCAGGATGGGACTAGCGGGTTCGAATGAGCAGTTCTTC
few,-,TRBV12-3/TRBV12-4,TRBJ1-2,CASSFGSPIYGYTF,TGTGCCAGCAGTTTTGGCAGCCCGATCTATGGCTACACCTTC
many,-,TRBV3-1,TRBJ1-1,CASSTLPFDYRAITEAFF,TGTGCCAGCAGCACTCTCCCTTTTGACTACAGGGCAATTACTGAAGCTTTCTTT
-,-,TRBV20-1,TRBJ1-1,CSARSPLANTEAFF,TGCAGTGCTAGGTCCCCGTTAGCGAACACTGAAGCTTTCTTT
-,-,TRBV24-1,TRBJ1-1,CATSDPREGQAFF,TGTGCCACCAGTGATCCTCGTGAAGGGCAAGCTTTCTTT
-,TRBD2,TRBV10-2,TRBJ2-1,CASSAALAGHNEQFF,TGCGCCAGCAGCGCCGCCCTAGCGGGGCACAATGAGCAGTTCTTC
few,TRBD1,TRBV5-1,TRBJ2-2,CASSFRRQGAHGTGELFF,TGCGCCAGCAGTTTCCGGAGACAGGGGGCACATGGGACCGGGGAGCTGTTTTTT
few,-,TRBV4-1,TRBJ2-2,CASSQEPEVGELFF,TGCGCCAGCAGCCAAGAACCTGAAGTCGGGGAGCTGTTTTTT
-,TRBD1,TRBV27,TRBJ2-3,CASSRDSRTDTQYF,TGTGCCAGCAGTAGGGACAGTCGCACAGATACGCAGTATTTT
-,-,TRBV4-1,TRBJ2-2,CASSLRRTANTGELFF,TGCGCCAGCAGCCTTCGGAGGACCGCGAACACCGGGGAGCTGTTTTTT
-,TRBD1,TRBV15,TRBJ2-5,CATSRRTGGEETQYF,TGTGCCACCAGCAGACGGACAGGGGGGGAGGAGACCCAGTACTTC
-,-,TRBV7-2,TRBJ1-1,CASSPPSSVSAFF,TGTGCCAGCAGCCCCCCTTCGTCGGTGTCGGCTTTCTTT
-,-,TRBV3-1,TRBJ2-7,CASSQDIEIYEQYF,TGTGCCAGCAGCCAAGATATCGAGATCTACGAGCAGTACTTC
few,-,TRBV6-2/TRBV6-3,TRBJ2-5,CASSTSQFGETQYF,TGTGCCAGCAGTACATCACAGTTCGGGGAGACCCAGTACTTC
many,TRBD2,TRBV7-9,TRBJ2-1,CASSLTSSGSKRDEQFF,TGTGCCAGCAGCTTAACATCTAGCGGGAGTAAGAGGGATGAGCAGTTCTTC
few,TRBD1,TRBV5-1,TRBJ1-2,CASSLELTGDPGYTF,TGCGCCAGCAGCTTGGAGTTGACAGGGGACCCTGGCTACACCTTC
-,TRBD1,TRBV20-1,TRBJ2-3,CSARDRQGLKDTQYF,TGCAGTGCTAGAGATAGACAGGGTCTTAAAGATACGCAGTATTTT
-,-,TRBV5-1,TRBJ2-5,CASSLVDTQETQYF,TGCGCCAGCAGCTTGGTGGACACGCAAGAGACCCAGTACTTC
few,-,TRBV27,TRBJ2-7,CASSLSGRVVGEQYF,TGTGCCAGCAGTTTATCAGGTCGTGTCGTAGGCGAGCAGTACTTC
few,-,TRBV7-8,TRBJ2-2,CASSLHLADTGELFF,TGTGCCAGCAGCCTCCACTTAGCTGACACCGGGGAGCTGTTTTTT
-,-,TRBV7-2,TRBJ2-3,CASTLTGDTQYF,TGTGCCAGCACGTTGACGGGAGATACGCAGTATTTT
-,-,TRBV6-1,TRBJ2-3,CASSERSSEVTDTQYF,TGTGCCAGCAGTGAACGTTCTAGCGAAGTGACAGATACGCAGTATTTT
few,TRBD1,TRBV7-2,TRBJ2-1,CASSLARQGAGNEQFF,TGTGCCAGCAGCTTAGCGCGGCAGGGGGCGGGTAATGAGCAGTTCTTC
once,TRBD1,TRBV25-1,TRBJ1-3,CASSDNPGQGVFSGNTIYF,TGTGCCAGCAGTGATAATCCGGGACAGGGGGTTTTCTCTGGAAACACCATATATTTT
-,TRBD1,TRBV20-1,TRBJ1-3,CSASGQGAGNTIYF,TGCAGTGCTAGTGGACAGGGGGCTGGAAACACCATATATTTT
few,-,TRBV20-1,TRBJ1-1,CSASGGVNTEAFF,TGCAGTGCGAGTGGGGGAGTGAACACTGAAGCTTTCTTT